This T cell receptor (beta chain) was documented in a study of blood T cell repertoires in COVID-19. Study context: Acute-phase and convalescent COVID-19 samples originated in the United States, Italy and Spain. Sample material is recorded as cDNA or gDNA derived from T cells, B-cell-depleted T cells, or PBMCs.

Under the authors' procedure: Reference gene primers were amplified, and this amplification served to estimate nucleated cell counts. Sequencing used immunoSEQ multiplex PCR; TCRdb keeps in-frame clones, though not all of them. V and J calls and clone size are copied from that table; D and trimming were computed from the DNA. The repertoire holds roughly 25,000 clones, with roughly four fifths as singletons. CDR3 length: 13 amino acids. Germline CDR1 MNHEY, CDR2 SMNVEV (reference sequence). J lost 7 bases, V lost 6 bases, and 1 base had no gene match. The receptor was isolated from a human donor in a cohort sampled during active COVID-19. The rearrangement uses TRBV27 and TRBJ2-1; 12 bases are shared with TRBD2. Sequencing was performed on peripheral blood. CDR3 in amino acids: CASRLAGGNEQFF. The CDR3 DNA follows: TGTGCCAGCAGACTAGCGGGAGGTAATGAGCAGTTCTTC.